These T cell receptor beta chains were read from a single sample in a study of cytomegalovirus exposure and HLA in healthy donors. Measured with immunoSEQ multiplex PCR; TCRdb has only the in-frame clones, and not every one. The profile shows some 50,000 clones, around 68% of them singletons. Sequenced sample: PBMCs. The receptors originated from a man aged 25-40 years in good health and CMV-seronegative. The conserved cysteine and the conserved F or W are not part of the CDR3 here. Fields, in order: V gene, J gene, CDR3 length, CDR3 protein.

TRBV2	TRBJ2-5	15	ASSEEGLAGERSTQY
TRBV5-1	TRBJ2-1	13	ASSLLAGGVNEQF
TRBV29-1	TRBJ2-7	11	SVRWTGRWEQY
TRBV6-1	TRBJ1-1	10	ASSEQNTEAF
TRBV4-1	TRBJ1-5	11	ASSQDLDQPQH
TRBV19	TRBJ2-1	13	ASSTLGGGLSEQF
TRBV6-4	TRBJ1-1	11	ASSLERDTEAF
TRBV4-2	TRBJ2-1	15	ASSQDPGARVYNEQF
TRBV6-4	TRBJ1-1	12	ASSHGQENTEAF
TRBV30	TRBJ2-7	12	AWSYRDRGDEQY
TRBV7-8	TRBJ2-6	12	ASISSSGANVLT
TRBV11-2	TRBJ2-3	13	ASSNRGRGSDTQY
TRBV11-2	TRBJ1-5	13	ASSLGPHRDQPQH
TRBV7-8	TRBJ2-7	14	ASSLSSSGFSYEQY
TRBV19	TRBJ2-1	12	ASSIGTSGIEQF
TRBV7-9	TRBJ1-1	12	ASSPSTGRTEAF
TRBV27	TRBJ1-1	11	ASSLYRAAEAF
TRBV5-6	TRBJ2-2	14	ASSPWTSGRTGELF
TRBV5-8	TRBJ1-4	12	ASRQRGRDEKLF
TRBV5-4	TRBJ2-7	13	ASSLPGQRASEQY
TRBV4-2	TRBJ2-1	14	ASSQDGAGGYNEQF
TRBV7-6	TRBJ1-1	14	ASSPRQGPMNTEAF
TRBV5-6	TRBJ2-3	12	ASSLNLETDTQY
TRBV4-1	TRBJ1-6	13	ASSQDPPGYSPLH
TRBV19	TRBJ2-5	10	ATREGDETQY
TRBV7-2	TRBJ2-4	14	ASSLNRLLAKNIQY
TRBV6-1	TRBJ1-4	10	ASNRYNEKLF
TRBV5-1	TRBJ2-7	12	ASSPRDRVQEQY
TRBV2	TRBJ2-7	13	ASRKPLAGGYEQY
TRBV11-2	TRBJ2-1	11	ATRGPFDNEQF
TRBV6-5	TRBJ1-2	11	ASTPGQYYGYT
TRBV5-1	TRBJ2-1	14	ASSLTGTSGLNEQF
TRBV29-1	TRBJ2-7	11	SVPGTGPYEQY
TRBV12-5	TRBJ1-1	11	ASGLPMNTEAF
TRBV23-1	TRBJ2-7	14	ASRHQGGGAVGEQY
TRBV11-3	TRBJ2-5	12	ASSFGQGQETQY
TRBV27	TRBJ2-1	12	ASREVGAGNEQF
TRBV10-3	TRBJ2-7	15	AISESSFRAGSDEQY
TRBV29-1	TRBJ1-5	15	SVEGYEGGASNQPQH
TRBV25-1	TRBJ2-3	12	ASSLTSGRDTQY
TRBV5-6	TRBJ2-1	11	ASSGGRRGLAI
TRBV29-1	TRBJ2-7	12	SVEVAASSYEQY
TRBV6-1	TRBJ2-3	12	ASSVDRTTDTQY
TRBV6-1	TRBJ2-1	13	ASSSLAGGPYEQF
TRBV11-3	TRBJ2-2	12	ASSLVRGGGELF
TRBV30	TRBJ1-1	10	ATTTGNLEAF
TRBV19	TRBJ2-2	12	ASSAGGGTGELF
TRBV6-1	TRBJ2-4	10	ASSEGRDIQY
TRBV7-9	TRBJ2-5	13	ASSLVGGAEETQY
TRBV5-1	TRBJ2-7	12	ASSLGHESYEQY
TRBV15	TRBJ2-1	15	ATSSPGTSGEYNEQF
TRBV7-6	TRBJ1-4	16	ASSLAVLMGTSDEKLF
TRBV6-1	TRBJ2-7	11	ASSEWHNYEQY
TRBV6-4	TRBJ2-1	11	ASSDSDNNEQF